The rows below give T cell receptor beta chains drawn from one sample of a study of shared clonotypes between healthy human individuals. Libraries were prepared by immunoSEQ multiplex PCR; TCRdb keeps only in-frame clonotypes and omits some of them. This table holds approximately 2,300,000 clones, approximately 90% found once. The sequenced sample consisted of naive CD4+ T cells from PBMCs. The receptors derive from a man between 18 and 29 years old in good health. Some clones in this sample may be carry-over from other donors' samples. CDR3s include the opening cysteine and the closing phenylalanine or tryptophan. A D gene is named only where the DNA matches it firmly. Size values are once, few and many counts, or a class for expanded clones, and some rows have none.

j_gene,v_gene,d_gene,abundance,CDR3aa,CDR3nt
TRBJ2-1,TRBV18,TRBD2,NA,CASSPPMGLAGGGYNEQFF,TGTGCCAGCTCACCGCCTATGGGACTAGCGGGAGGCGGCTACAATGAGCAGTTCTTC
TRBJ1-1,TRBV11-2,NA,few,CASRSVGQRAFF,TGTGCCAGCAGATCGGTGGGGCAGAGAGCTTTCTTT
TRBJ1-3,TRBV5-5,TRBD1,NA,CASSWDRGYSGNTIYF,TGTGCCAGCAGCTGGGACAGGGGGTATTCTGGAAACACCATATATTTT
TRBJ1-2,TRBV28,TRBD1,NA,CASSLFGTDYGYTF,TGTGCCAGCAGTTTGTTCGGGACAGACTATGGCTACACCTTC
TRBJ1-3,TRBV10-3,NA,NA,CAISALSGNTIYF,TGTGCCATCAGCGCCCTCTCTGGAAACACCATATATTTT
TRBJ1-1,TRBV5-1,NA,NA,CASSYGENTEAFF,TGCGCCAGCAGCTATGGGGAGAACACTGAAGCTTTCTTT
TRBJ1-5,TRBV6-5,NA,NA,CASSYGHNQPQHF,TGTGCCAGCAGTTACGGTCACAATCAGCCCCAGCATTTT
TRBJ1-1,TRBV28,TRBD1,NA,CASSPGQATREAFF,TGTGCCAGCAGTCCGGGACAGGCTACAAGAGAAGCTTTCTTT
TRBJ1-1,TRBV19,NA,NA,CASRLGAEGTEAFF,TGTGCCAGTAGATTGGGGGCGGAGGGCACTGAAGCTTTCTTT
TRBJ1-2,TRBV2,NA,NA,CASNPGLIVGYTF,TGTGCCAGCAATCCGGGGCTGATAGTTGGCTACACCTTC
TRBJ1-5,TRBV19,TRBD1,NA,CASSISSGGISNQPQHF,TGTGCCAGTAGTATAAGTTCAGGGGGCATTAGCAATCAGCCCCAGCATTTT
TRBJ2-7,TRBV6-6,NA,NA,CASRRQPSSYEQYF,TGTGCCAGCAGACGACAACCAAGCTCCTACGAGCAGTACTTC
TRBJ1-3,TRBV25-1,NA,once,CASREPGNTIYF,TGTGCCAGCAGGGAACCTGGAAACACCATATATTTT
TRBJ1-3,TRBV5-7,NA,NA,CASSSKGTDCSGNTIYF,TGTGCCAGCAGCTCGAAAGGGACGGACTGCTCTGGAAACACCATATATTTT
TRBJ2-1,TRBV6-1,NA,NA,CASSDGSSYNEQFF,TGTGCCAGCAGTGACGGTAGCTCCTACAATGAGCAGTTCTTC
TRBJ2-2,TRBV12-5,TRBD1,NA,CASGLDGTGLNTGELFF,TGTGCTAGTGGTTTGGACGGGACAGGACTCAACACCGGGGAGCTGTTTTTT
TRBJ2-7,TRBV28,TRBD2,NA,CASSTFGTSGSYEQYF,TGTGCCAGCAGTACCTTTGGGACTAGCGGATCCTACGAGCAGTACTTC
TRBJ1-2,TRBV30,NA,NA,CAWSLGGSSGYTF,TGTGCCTGGAGTCTGGGGGGGAGTAGTGGCTACACCTTC
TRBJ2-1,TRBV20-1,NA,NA,CSARVRDEQFF,TGCAGTGCTAGAGTGCGGGATGAGCAGTTCTTC
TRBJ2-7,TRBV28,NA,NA,CASSTLGGRVYEQYF,TGTGCCAGCAGTACCCTGGGGGGGCGGGTTTACGAGCAGTACTTC
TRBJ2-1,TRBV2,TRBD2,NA,CASSEKLAGERVQFF,TGTGCCAGCAGTGAGAAACTAGCGGGAGAAAGGGTGCAGTTCTTC
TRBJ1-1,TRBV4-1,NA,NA,CASSQGLHWGTEAFF,TGCGCCAGCAGCCAAGGTCTACATTGGGGAACTGAAGCTTTCTTT
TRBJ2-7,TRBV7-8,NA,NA,CASSLPRGVISSYEQYF,TGTGCCAGCAGCTTACCTCGAGGGGTCATCAGCTCCTACGAGCAGTACTTC
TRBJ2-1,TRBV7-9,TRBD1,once,CASSYPGQGSYNEQFF,TGTGCCAGCAGCTATCCGGGACAGGGTTCCTACAATGAGCAGTTCTTC